The clone carrying this T cell receptor (beta chain) has only one observation. This CDR3 has 14 residues. Unmatched junction bases numbered 10, after V lost 8 bases and J lost 7 bases. CDR1 is SNHLY and CDR2 is FYNNEI in the germline V gene. These data belong to a study of blood T cell repertoires in COVID-19. Study context: Samples taken during acute and convalescent COVID-19 were collected in the United States, Italy and Spain. In each case, the material was cDNA or gDNA derived from T cells, B-cell-depleted T cells, or PBMCs.

Authors' data handling: Estimation of nucleated cell counts was performed using reference gene primer amplification. Repertoires were generated with immunoSEQ multiplex PCR, while TCRdb's copy carries only in-frame clones and drops some. V and J calls and clone size come straight from that table; D and trimming were deduced from the DNA. Of tens of thousands of clones in the sample, approximately 80% were seen once. Sequenced sample: peripheral blood. The genes are TRBV2 and TRBJ1-4, with 7 bases fitting TRBD1. This TCR derives from a man in his sixties or seventies with active or convalescent COVID-19. CDR3 sequence reads: CASGAGTAVEKLFF. The CDR3 DNA reads as TGTGCCAGCGGGGCCGGGACAGCCGTTGAAAAACTGTTTTTT.